This T cell receptor (beta chain) was identified in a study of identical twins. The study, taken as a whole, reports: Among monozygotic twins, out-of-frame TCR alpha sharing exceeded what models predicted. Partly confounded zero-insertion analyses could result from invariant MAIT and iNKT cells.

In this sample, this clonotype turned up many times. The antigen is unknown. V lost 3 bases and J lost 7; bases outside the gene matches: 6. CDR3 length equals 14 residues. TCRdb itself ran the 5' RACE reads through MiXCR, one entry per CDR3 protein. The sample has 500,000 or so distinct CDR3 sequences, approximately 15% seen once. The same specimen was also included in a second study, on yellow fever vaccine responses in identical twins.

The sequencing sample was made of CD4+ T cells sorted from blood. The J gene is TRBJ2-1, the V gene TRBV12-3 or TRBV12-4, with 7 bases fitting TRBD2. The sequence came from a woman aged 18-29 years in good health. The CDR3 here is CASSLRESRNEQFF. For the CDR3, the DNA is TGTGCCAGCAGTTTGCGGGAGAGTCGGAATGAGCAGTTCTTC.